These 17 T cell receptor beta chains share one sample of origin, sequenced in a study of T cell responses to AZD1222 COVID-19 vaccine (dated by TCRdb to the early 2020s). Libraries were constructed by the immunoSEQ multiplex PCR assay. TCRdb took over this immuneACCESS table, retaining in-frame rearrangements with V and J assigned. Such tables are incomplete; in checked studies, under half of the missing clones stem from an unresolved V gene, and the remainder is unexplained. The table for this sample lists 100,000 or so clones; around nine tenths of them were counted only once. 10% to 15% of the sample is in the top ten clones. The sample's time point label, in plain terms: baseline before first vaccination. Sequencing was performed on peripheral blood, taken on day 0 of AZD1222 vaccination. The receptor source for this set is an adult in good health.

The V gene is TRBV30, the J gene TRBJ1-6; TRBD1 agrees at 8 bases. From germline, CDR1 is GTSNPN and CDR2 SVGIG (reference sequence). The CDR3 covers 14 residues. The trim removed 4 bases at V and 7 bases at J, leaving 6 bases unmatched. In nucleotides, the CDR3 is TGTGCCTGGACCTTGGGACAGGCGAATTCACCCCTCCACTTT. Its protein product is CAWTLGQANSPLHF.

Only one count was recorded for this clone. The chain joins TRBV6-5 to TRBJ2-7; TRBD1 matches at 8 bases. The V gene's germline CDR1 is MNHEY and CDR2 SVGAGI. The CDR3 has 14 amino acids. V was clipped by 0 bases and J by 7 bases; unmatched bases: 5. The DNA of the CDR3 is TGTGCCAGCAGTTACTCCCGGGACAGGCTGGAGCAGTACTTC. Translated: CASSYSRDRLEQYF.

The chain has TRBV3-1 (or the pseudogene TRBV3-2) and TRBJ1-5, with D possibly being TRBD1 (6 bases). Germline values: CDR1 LGHDT, CDR2 YNNKEL (reference sequence). The CDR3 extends over 15 amino acids. Deletions cut 0 bases from V and 4 bases from J, with 10 bases between. The CDR3 protein is CASSQEQGRNQPQHF. CDR3 DNA sequence: TGTGCCAGCAGCCAAGAACAGGGAAGAAATCAGCCCCAGCATTTT.

This clone was detected only once. The V gene is TRBV5-6, the J gene TRBJ2-7, with 9 nucleotides matching TRBD2. Unmatched junction bases numbered 5, after V lost 2 bases and J lost 8 bases. This CDR3 has 13 amino acids. Germline-derived CDR1 and CDR2 are SGHDT and YYEEEE. This CDR3 reads CASSFGGGVQQYF. CDR3 coding DNA: TGTGCCAGCAGCTTCGGCGGGGGGGTCCAGCAGTACTTC.

The DNA for the CDR3 is TGTGCCAGCAGCGTAGGGCCTAATGAAAAACTGTTTTTT. Amino acids: CASSVGPNEKLFF. V is TRBV9 and J is TRBJ1-4; D is uncertain. V was clipped by 0 bases and J by 3 bases, with 3 bases between them. This CDR3 spans 13 amino acids. Germline lookup yields CDR1 SGDLS and CDR2 YYNGEE.

The V call is TRBV9, the J call TRBJ2-7; 10 bases fit TRBD2. V shed 0 bases and J 4 bases; nucleotides not matched to a gene: 10. The V gene's germline CDR1 is SGDLS and CDR2 YYNGEE. This CDR3 has 17 amino acids. The CDR3 loop reads CASSVGASGGASYEQYF. The CDR3 region has the DNA TGTGCCAGCAGCGTAGGAGCGAGCGGGGGGGCCTCGTACGAGCAGTACTTC. Full variable domain (rest looked up from reference TRBV9 and TRBJ2-7): DSGVTQTPKHLITATGQRVTLRCSPRSGDLSVYWYQQSLDQGLQFLIQYYNGEERAKGNILERFSAQQFPDLHSELNLSSLELGDSALYFCASSVGASGGASYEQYFGPGTRLTVT.

The chain couples TRBV9 to TRBJ2-7; 8 nucleotides line up with TRBD1. V was pared by 4 bases and J by 2 bases, with 11 bases of the junction left unmatched. Germline CDR1 reads SGDLS; CDR2 reads YYNGEE. This CDR3 region has 16 residues. The DNA of the CDR3 is TGTGCCAGCAGCCCAAAAGAGGGACAGGTACCCTACGAGCAGTACTTC. Amino acid sequence: CASSPKEGQVPYEQYF.

The genes are TRBV19 and TRBJ1-2; 7 bases line up with TRBD1. The CDR3 sequence is 15 residues long. Per the germline V gene, CDR1 is LNHDA and CDR2 is SQIVND (reference sequence). V trimming: 4 bases; J trimming: 7 bases; junction bases outside the gene matches: 12. The CDR3 sequence is CASSNLDRASGGYTF. CDR3 in DNA: TGTGCCAGTAGTAATTTAGACAGGGCCAGTGGTGGCTACACCTTC.

The table lists this clone with a few counts. This sequence joins TRBV6-1 and TRBJ2-7, with 7 bases that match TRBD1. CDR1 MNHNS and CDR2 SASEGT come from the germline V gene. The CDR3 is 19 amino acids. Trimming at V came to 0 bases and at J to 2 bases, leaving 16 bases not matched to a gene. The CDR3 sequence is CASSEALGKRQGLAYEQYF. The DNA of the CDR3 is TGTGCCAGCAGTGAAGCACTGGGTAAAAGACAGGGCCTTGCCTACGAGCAGTACTTC.

Here the CDR3 DNA reads TGTGCCCACTACCAGGGGGCATCTGGAAACACCATATATTTT. It encodes CAHYQGASGNTIYF. The V call is TRBV7-9, the J call TRBJ1-3; TRBD1 matches at 8 bases. The CDR3 runs to 14 residues. CDR1 and CDR2 (germline): SEHNR, FQNEAQ (reference sequence). The junction had 7 bases not matched to a gene; V was cut back by 11 bases and J by 1 base.

This clone was observed once. V usage is TRBV27 and J usage is TRBJ1-6; 7 nucleotides line up with TRBD1. The V and J ends lost 2 bases and 7 bases, in that order; junction bases with no gene match: 17. The length of the CDR3 is 19 residues. From germline, CDR1 is MNHEY and CDR2 SMNVEV (reference sequence). CDR3 region: CASSLRGSWVGQINSPLHF. In DNA form, the CDR3 reads TGTGCCAGCAGTTTAAGGGGAAGCTGGGTGGGACAGATAAATTCACCCCTCCACTTT.

V gene TRBV7-3 combines with J gene TRBJ2-1, with 8 bases identical to TRBD2. In germline, CDR1 is SGHTA, CDR2 FQGTGA. The CDR3 extends over 16 amino acids. Losses at the gene ends were 6 bases for V and 6 bases for J; bases not matched to a gene: 13. CDR3 sequence (DNA): TGTGCCAGCAGTCGCCGGGGGGGACTAGAAGGCAATGAGCAGTTCTTC. It is translated as CASSRRGGLEGNEQFF.

V gene TRBV5-1 combines with J gene TRBJ2-1, with D uncertain. Germline loops: CDR1 SGHRS, CDR2 YFSETQ. V was trimmed by 0 bases and J by 7 bases, leaving 14 bases between them. CDR3 size: 15 residues. The CDR3 DNA follows: TGCGCCAGCAGCTTGGAGGGCAGAACATTGAATGAGCAGTTCTTC. Amino acids: CASSLEGRTLNEQFF.

DNA for the CDR3: TGTGCCAGCAGTTTTAAAGGACGGACCTATGGCTACACCTTC. Translating gives CASSFKGRTYGYTF. V usage is TRBV28 and J usage is TRBJ1-2; D call uncertain. The CDR3 length is 14 residues. The germline CDR1 and CDR2 sequences are MDHEN and SYDVKM. V lost 3 bases and J 4 bases, leaving 12 bases between the germline ends.

V and J are TRBV19 and TRBJ2-6; D possibly matches TRBD1 or TRBD2 (6 bases each). This CDR3 is built from 17 residues. Germline CDR1 and CDR2: LNHDA and SQIVND (reference sequence). Deletions cut 7 bases from V and 0 bases from J, with 16 bases between. The CDR3 DNA follows: TGTGCCAGTAATCATGGAGGGGGAATCTCTGGGGCCAACGTCCTGACTTTC. Its translation: CASNHGGGISGANVLTF.

This sequence joins TRBV3-1 (or the pseudogene TRBV3-2) and TRBJ1-4, with D hard to call. The CDR3 totals 15 residues. V gave up 1 base and J gave up 5 bases, with 11 bases separating them. From germline, CDR1 is LGHDT and CDR2 YNNKEL (reference sequence). Written as DNA, the CDR3 is TGTGCCAGCAGCCAAGTCCCGGGGTCCAATGAAAAACTGTTTTTT. Translated, it gives CASSQVPGSNEKLFF.

This chain connects TRBV6-5 to TRBJ1-1; D is perhaps TRBD1 (5 bases). Germline CDR1 reads MNHEY; CDR2 reads SVGAGI. The V end lost 5 bases, the J end lost 5 bases, and 18 bases lay between the germline ends. This CDR3 has 15 amino acids. The CDR3 here is CASSRSRDRGTEAFF. The CDR3 DNA sequence: TGTGCCAGCAGTCGGTCAAGAGACAGAGGGACTGAAGCTTTCTTT.